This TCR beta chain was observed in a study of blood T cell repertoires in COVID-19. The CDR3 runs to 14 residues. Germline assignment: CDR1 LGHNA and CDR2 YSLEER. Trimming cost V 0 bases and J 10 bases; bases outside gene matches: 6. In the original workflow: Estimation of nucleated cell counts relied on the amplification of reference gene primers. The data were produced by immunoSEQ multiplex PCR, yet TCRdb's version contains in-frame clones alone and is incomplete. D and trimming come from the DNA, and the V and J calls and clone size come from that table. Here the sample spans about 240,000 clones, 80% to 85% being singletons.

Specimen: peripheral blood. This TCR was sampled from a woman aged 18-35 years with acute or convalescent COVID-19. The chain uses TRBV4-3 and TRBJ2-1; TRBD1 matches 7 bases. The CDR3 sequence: CASSQDRGIGEQFF. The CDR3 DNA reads TGCGCCAGCAGCCAAGACAGGGGGATAGGGGAGCAGTTCTTC.